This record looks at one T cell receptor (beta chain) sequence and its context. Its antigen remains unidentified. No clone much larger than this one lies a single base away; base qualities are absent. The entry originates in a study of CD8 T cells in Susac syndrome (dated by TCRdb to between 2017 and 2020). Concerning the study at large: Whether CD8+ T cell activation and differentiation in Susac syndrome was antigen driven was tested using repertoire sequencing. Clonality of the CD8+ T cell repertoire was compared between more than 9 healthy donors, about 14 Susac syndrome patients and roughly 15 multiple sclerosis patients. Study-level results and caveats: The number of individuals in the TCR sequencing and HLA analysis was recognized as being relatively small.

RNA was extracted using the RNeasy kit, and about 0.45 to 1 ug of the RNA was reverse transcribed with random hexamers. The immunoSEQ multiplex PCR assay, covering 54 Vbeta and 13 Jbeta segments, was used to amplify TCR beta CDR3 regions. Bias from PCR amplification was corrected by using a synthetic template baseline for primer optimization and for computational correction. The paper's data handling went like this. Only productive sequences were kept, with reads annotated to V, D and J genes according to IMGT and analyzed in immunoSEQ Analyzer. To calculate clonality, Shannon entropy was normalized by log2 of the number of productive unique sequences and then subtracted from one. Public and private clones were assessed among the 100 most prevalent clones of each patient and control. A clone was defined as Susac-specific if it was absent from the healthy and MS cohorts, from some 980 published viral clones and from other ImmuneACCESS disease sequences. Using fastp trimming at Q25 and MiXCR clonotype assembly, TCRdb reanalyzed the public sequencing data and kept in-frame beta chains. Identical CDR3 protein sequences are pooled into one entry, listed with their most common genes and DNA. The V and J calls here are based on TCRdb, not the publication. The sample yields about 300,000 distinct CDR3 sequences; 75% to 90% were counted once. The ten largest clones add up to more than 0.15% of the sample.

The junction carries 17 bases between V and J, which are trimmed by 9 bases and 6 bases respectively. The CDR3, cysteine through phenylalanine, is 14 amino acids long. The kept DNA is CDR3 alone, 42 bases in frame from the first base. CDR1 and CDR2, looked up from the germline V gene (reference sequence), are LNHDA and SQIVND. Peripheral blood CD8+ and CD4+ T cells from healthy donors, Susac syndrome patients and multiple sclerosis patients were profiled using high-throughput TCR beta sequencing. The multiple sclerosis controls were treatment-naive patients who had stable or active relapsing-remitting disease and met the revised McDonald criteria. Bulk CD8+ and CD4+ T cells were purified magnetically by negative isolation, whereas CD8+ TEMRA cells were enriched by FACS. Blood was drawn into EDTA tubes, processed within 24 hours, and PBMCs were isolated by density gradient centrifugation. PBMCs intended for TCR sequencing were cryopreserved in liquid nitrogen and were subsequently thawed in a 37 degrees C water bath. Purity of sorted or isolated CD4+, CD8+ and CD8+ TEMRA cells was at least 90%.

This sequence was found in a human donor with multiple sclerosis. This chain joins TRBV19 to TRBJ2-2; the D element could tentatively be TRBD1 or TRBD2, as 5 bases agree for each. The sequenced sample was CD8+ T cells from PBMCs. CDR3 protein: CASGDAPLAGELFF. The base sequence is TGTGCCAGCGGGGACGCTCCTCTAGCCGGGGAGCTGTTTTTT.